These T cell receptor beta chains were read from a single sample in a study of tumour-infiltrating T cells in Burkitt lymphoma. Here immunoSEQ multiplex PCR was the method, and the copy in TCRdb shows in-frame clones only, minus some. Of roughly 8,500 clones in the sample, roughly 58% were seen once. The sequenced material came from tumor tissue. The receptors originated from a human donor with diffuse large B-cell lymphoma. CDR3s include the opening cysteine and the closing phenylalanine or tryptophan. A D gene is named only where the DNA matches it firmly. Clone size appears in some rows only: once, few, many, or a class for an expanded clone.

d_gene	v_gene	j_gene	abundance	CDR3nt	CDR3aa
.	TRBV10-3	TRBJ1-2	.	TGTGCCATCAGTGATAGCGACTATGGCTACACCTTC	CAISDSDYGYTF
.	TRBV14	TRBJ2-7	.	TGTGCCAGCAGCCGATACAGGGCCGGAAACGAGCAGTACTTC	CASSRYRAGNEQYF
.	TRBV4-1	TRBJ1-2	few	TGCGCCAGCAGCCCCGCGGGTGGGTCGACTAACTATGGCTACACCTTC	CASSPAGGSTNYGYTF
.	TRBV2	TRBJ1-5	few	TGTGCCAGCAGTGAAATGGGTGAACAGCCCCAGCATTTT	CASSEMGEQPQHF
TRBD1	TRBV6-5	TRBJ1-1	.	TGTGCCAGCAGACGCATGACAGGGACCACTGAAGCTTTCTTT	CASRRMTGTTEAFF
TRBD2	TRBV10-2	TRBJ2-2	.	TGCGCCAGCAGTGACCCCAGCGGGGGGGAAACCGGGGAGCTGTTTTTT	CASSDPSGGETGELFF
.	TRBV28	TRBJ1-1	.	TGTGCCAGCAGTTTAATCAGGGAAGGCACTGAAGCTTTCTTT	CASSLIREGTEAFF
.	TRBV30	TRBJ1-2	.	TGTGCCGGGGGGCGAAACTATGGCTACACCTTC	CAGGRNYGYTF
.	TRBV5-6	TRBJ1-6	.	TGTGCCAGCAGCTTAAGGAGTTATAATTCACCCCTCCACTTT	CASSLRSYNSPLHF
.	TRBV10-3	TRBJ1-5	few	TGTGCCATCAGTGTAAGGGGATCTGGTCAGCCCCAGCATTTT	CAISVRGSGQPQHF
.	TRBV2	TRBJ1-2	once	TGTGCCAGCAGCGCGGAACAGGGATATGGCTACACCTTC	CASSAEQGYGYTF
.	TRBV30	TRBJ1-3	few	TGTGCCTGGAGTGTTTGGGGGCCCGGAAACACCATATATTTT	CAWSVWGPGNTIYF
.	TRBV19	TRBJ1-1	.	TGTGCCAGTAGTATAACAGCGCTCCGCACTGAAGCTTTCTTT	CASSITALRTEAFF
.	TRBV27	TRBJ1-5	few	TGTGCCAGCAGTTTCGGGGCCACTCAGCCCCAGCATTTT	CASSFGATQPQHF
TRBD1	TRBV5-6	TRBJ1-2	.	TGTGCCAGCAGCTTGAAATGGACAGGCTCACCCCTCTATGGCTACACCTTC	CASSLKWTGSPLYGYTF
TRBD1	TRBV7-8	TRBJ1-6	few	TGTGCCAGCAGCTTAATTCAGGGGGTTCCACCCCTCCACTTT	CASSLIQGVPPLHF
TRBD1	TRBV5-1	TRBJ2-3	.	TGCGCCAGCAGCGCGGGCTGGGGACAGACCACAGATACGCAGTATTTT	CASSAGWGQTTDTQYF
TRBD1	TRBV10-3	TRBJ1-2	.	TGTGCCATCAGGACTGGACAGGGACTCGACTATGGCTACACCTTC	CAIRTGQGLDYGYTF
.	TRBV4-2	TRBJ2-7	.	TGTGCCAGCAGCCAAGATTGGAGGTACAGCTCCTACGAGCAGTACTTC	CASSQDWRYSSYEQYF
.	TRBV10-3	TRBJ1-1	.	TGTGCCATCAGTGTCACCGAGAACACTGAAGCTTTCTTT	CAISVTENTEAFF
TRBD1	TRBV2	TRBJ2-2	.	TGTGCCAGCAGGGGACAGGGAAGGTCCGGGGAGCTGTTTTTT	CASRGQGRSGELFF
.	TRBV4-1	TRBJ1-2	.	TGCGCCAGCAGCCAAGGCGGGAACTATGGCTACACCTTC	CASSQGGNYGYTF
.	TRBV7-9	TRBJ1-2	.	TGTGCCAGCAGCCTGGTGAGGGATGGCTACACCTTC	CASSLVRDGYTF
.	TRBV2	TRBJ1-6	few	TGTGCCAGCAGCGGGCCGACAGTTCAAGGGGCAGCCCTCCACTTT	CASSGPTVQGAALHF
.	TRBV5-1	TRBJ2-1	few	TGCGCCAGCAGCTTGGGAGGGGGAGTCAATGAGCAGTTCTTC	CASSLGGGVNEQFF
.	TRBV9	TRBJ1-1	.	TGTGCCAGCAGCGTAGGAGGCCACCGTACTGAAGCTTTCTTT	CASSVGGHRTEAFF
.	TRBV6-5	TRBJ2-3	.	TGTGCCAGCAGCCTCGCTTTATCTAGCACAGATACGCAGTATTTT	CASSLALSSTDTQYF
.	TRBV27	TRBJ2-7	.	TGTGCCAGCAGTTTTCCAGGGCCCGAGCAGTACTTC	CASSFPGPEQYF
.	TRBV30	TRBJ1-2	once	TGTGCCTGGGATCCGGCCCCAAGCTATGGCTACACCTTC	CAWDPAPSYGYTF
.	TRBV5-8	TRBJ1-1	.	TGTGCCAGCAGCTTGGACCCCACGAACACTGAAGCTTTCTTT	CASSLDPTNTEAFF
TRBD2	TRBV7-2	TRBJ2-1	.	TGTGCCAGCAGCTTAGCTTGGACTAGCGGGGGGTACAATGAGCAGTTCTTC	CASSLAWTSGGYNEQFF
.	TRBV4-1	TRBJ2-7	.	TGCGCCAGCAGCCCCCGGGTCTCCGACGAGTACGAGCAGTACTTC	CASSPRVSDEYEQYF
.	TRBV5-8	TRBJ2-1	.	TGTGCCAGCAGCTTTCTAGTCAATGAGCAGTTCTTC	CASSFLVNEQFF
TRBD2	TRBV5-1	TRBJ2-3	.	TGCGCCAGCAGCTTAGTGAGCGGGGGGGCAGGAGATACGCAGTATTTT	CASSLVSGGAGDTQYF
.	TRBV5-6	TRBJ1-6	medium-sized	TGTGCCAGCAGCTTGGCCGGAGGGGGGGCGCGTTCACCCCTCCACTTT	CASSLAGGGARSPLHF
TRBD1	TRBV2	TRBJ2-3	.	TGTGCCAGCACCTCGGACAGGGGATTTTCAGATACGCAGTATTTT	CASTSDRGFSDTQYF